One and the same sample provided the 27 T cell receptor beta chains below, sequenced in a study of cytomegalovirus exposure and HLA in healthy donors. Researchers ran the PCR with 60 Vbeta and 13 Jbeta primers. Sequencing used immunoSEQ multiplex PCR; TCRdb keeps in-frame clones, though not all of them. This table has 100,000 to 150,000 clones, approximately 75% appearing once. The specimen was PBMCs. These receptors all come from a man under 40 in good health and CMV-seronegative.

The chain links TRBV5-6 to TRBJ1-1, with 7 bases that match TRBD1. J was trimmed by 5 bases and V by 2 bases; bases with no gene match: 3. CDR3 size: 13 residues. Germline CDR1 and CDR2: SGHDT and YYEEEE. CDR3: CASSFYRGTEAFF. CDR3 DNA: TGTGCCAGCAGCTTCTACAGGGGTACTGAAGCTTTCTTT. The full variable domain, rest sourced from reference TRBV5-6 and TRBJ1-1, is DAGVTQSPTHLIKTRGQQVTLRCSPKSGHDTVSWYQQALGQGPQFIFQYYEEEERQRGNFPDRFSGHQFPNYSSELNVNALLLGDSALYLCASSFYRGTEAFFGQGTRLTVV.

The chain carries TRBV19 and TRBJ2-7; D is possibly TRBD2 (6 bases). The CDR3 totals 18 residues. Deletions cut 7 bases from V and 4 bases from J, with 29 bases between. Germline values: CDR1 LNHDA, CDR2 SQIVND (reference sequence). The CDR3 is CASITTGTQTNNFYEQYF. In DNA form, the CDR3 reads TGTGCCAGTATCACCACCGGGACTCAGACTAACAACTTTTACGAGCAGTACTTC. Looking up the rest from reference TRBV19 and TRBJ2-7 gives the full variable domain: DGGITQSPKYLFRKEGQNVTLSCEQNLNHDAMYWYRQDPGQGLRLIYYSQIVNDFQKGDIAEGYSVSREKKESFPLTVTSAQKNPTAFYLCASITTGTQTNNFYEQYFGPGTRLTVT.

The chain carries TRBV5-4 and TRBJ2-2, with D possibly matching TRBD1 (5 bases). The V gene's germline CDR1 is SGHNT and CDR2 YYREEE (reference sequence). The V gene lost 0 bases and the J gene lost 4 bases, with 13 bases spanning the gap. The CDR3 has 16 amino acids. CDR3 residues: CASSLGPQGTTGELFF. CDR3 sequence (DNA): TGTGCCAGCAGCTTGGGTCCTCAGGGCACCACCGGGGAGCTGTTTTTT. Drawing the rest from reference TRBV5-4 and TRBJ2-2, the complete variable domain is ETGVTQSPTHLIKTRGQQVTLRCSSQSGHNTVSWYQQALGQGPQFIFQYYREEENGRGNFPPRFSGLQFPNYSSELNVNALELDDSALYLCASSLGPQGTTGELFFGEGSRLTVL.

Here the CDR3 reads CASSPIYRGNEQYF. Here the CDR3 DNA reads TGTGCCAGCTCACCAATTTACAGGGGGAACGAGCAGTACTTC. The J gene is TRBJ2-7, the V gene TRBV18, with 8 bases lining up with TRBD1. Germline V CDR1 and CDR2: KGHSH, LQKENI. V was pared by 2 bases and J by 5 bases, with 5 bases of the junction left unmatched. The CDR3 covers 14 residues.

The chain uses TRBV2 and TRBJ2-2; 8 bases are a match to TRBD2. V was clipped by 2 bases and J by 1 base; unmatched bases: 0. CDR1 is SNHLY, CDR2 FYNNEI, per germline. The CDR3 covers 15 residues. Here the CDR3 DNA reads TGTGCCAGCAGTGAACTAGCGGGGAACACCGGGGAGCTGTTTTTT. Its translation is CASSELAGNTGELFF.

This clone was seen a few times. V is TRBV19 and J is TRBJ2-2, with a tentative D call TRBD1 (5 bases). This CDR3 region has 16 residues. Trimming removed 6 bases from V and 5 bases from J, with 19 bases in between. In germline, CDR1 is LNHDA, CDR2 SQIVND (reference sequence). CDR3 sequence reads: CASREWSQGRTGELFF. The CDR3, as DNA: TGTGCCAGTAGAGAATGGAGTCAGGGTCGGACCGGGGAGCTGTTTTTT.

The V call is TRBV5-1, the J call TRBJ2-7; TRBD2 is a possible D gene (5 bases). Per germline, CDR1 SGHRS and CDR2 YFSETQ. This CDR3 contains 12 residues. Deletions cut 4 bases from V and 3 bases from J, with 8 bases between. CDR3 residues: CASSREGYEQYF. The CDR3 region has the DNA TGCGCCAGCAGCCGAGAGGGCTACGAGCAGTACTTC.

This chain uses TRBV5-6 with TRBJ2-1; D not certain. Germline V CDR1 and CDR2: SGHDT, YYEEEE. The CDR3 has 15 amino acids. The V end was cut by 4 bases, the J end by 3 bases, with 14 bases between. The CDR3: CASSVDQAHYNEQFF. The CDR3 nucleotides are TGTGCCAGCAGCGTGGACCAAGCCCACTACAATGAGCAGTTCTTC.

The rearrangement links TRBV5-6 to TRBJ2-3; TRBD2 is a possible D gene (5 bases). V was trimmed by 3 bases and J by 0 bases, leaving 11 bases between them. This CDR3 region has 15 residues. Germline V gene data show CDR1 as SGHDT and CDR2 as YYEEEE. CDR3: CASSSLADSTDTQYF. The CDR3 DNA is TGTGCCAGCAGCTCCCTAGCCGATAGCACAGATACGCAGTATTTT.

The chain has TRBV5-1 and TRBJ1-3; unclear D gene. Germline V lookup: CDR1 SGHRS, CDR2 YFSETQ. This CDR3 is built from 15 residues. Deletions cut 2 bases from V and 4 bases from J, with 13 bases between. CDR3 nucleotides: TGCGCCAGCAGCTTTACATCCACAGTCGGAAACACCATATATTTT. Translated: CASSFTSTVGNTIYF.

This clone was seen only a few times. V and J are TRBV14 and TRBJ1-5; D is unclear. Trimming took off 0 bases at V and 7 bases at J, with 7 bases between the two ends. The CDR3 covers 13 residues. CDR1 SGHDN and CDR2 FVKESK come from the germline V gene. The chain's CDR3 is CASSQDGTQPQHF. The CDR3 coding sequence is TGTGCCAGCAGCCAAGATGGCACGCAGCCCCAGCATTTT.

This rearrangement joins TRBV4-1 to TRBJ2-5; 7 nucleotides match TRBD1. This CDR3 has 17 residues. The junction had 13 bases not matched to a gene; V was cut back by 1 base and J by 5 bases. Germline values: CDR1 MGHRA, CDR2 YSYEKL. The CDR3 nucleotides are TGCGCCAGCAGCCAAGGGCCCCCGGGACAGAACTGGGAGACCCAGTACTTC. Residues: CASSQGPPGQNWETQYF.

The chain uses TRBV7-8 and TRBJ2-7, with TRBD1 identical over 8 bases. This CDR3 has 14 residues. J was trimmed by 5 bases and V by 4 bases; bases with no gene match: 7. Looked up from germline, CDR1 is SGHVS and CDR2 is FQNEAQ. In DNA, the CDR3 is TGTGCCAGCAGCTCACGGACAGGGAGCCACGAGCAGTACTTC. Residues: CASSSRTGSHEQYF.

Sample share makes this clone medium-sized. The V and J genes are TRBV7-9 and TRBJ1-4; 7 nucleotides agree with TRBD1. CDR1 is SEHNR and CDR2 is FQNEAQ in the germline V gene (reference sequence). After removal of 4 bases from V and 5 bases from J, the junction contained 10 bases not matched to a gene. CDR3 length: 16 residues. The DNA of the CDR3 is TGTGCCAGCAGCTCGGCCCCGGGACAGCTAAATGAAAAACTGTTTTTT. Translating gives CASSSAPGQLNEKLFF. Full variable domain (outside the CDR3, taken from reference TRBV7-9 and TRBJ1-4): DTGVSQNPRHKITKRGQNVTFRCDPISEHNRLYWYRQTLGQGPEFLTYFQNEAQLEKSRLLSDRFSAERPKGSFSTLEIQRTEQGDSAMYLCASSSAPGQLNEKLFFGSGTQLSVL.

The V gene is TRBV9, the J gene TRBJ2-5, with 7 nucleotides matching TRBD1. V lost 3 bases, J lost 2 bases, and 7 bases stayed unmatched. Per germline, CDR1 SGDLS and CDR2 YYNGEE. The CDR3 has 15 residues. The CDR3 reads CASSDRDRFQETQYF. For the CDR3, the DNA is TGTGCCAGCAGCGACCGGGACAGATTTCAAGAGACCCAGTACTTC. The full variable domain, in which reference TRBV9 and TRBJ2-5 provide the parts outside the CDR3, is DSGVTQTPKHLITATGQRVTLRCSPRSGDLSVYWYQQSLDQGLQFLIQYYNGEERAKGNILERFSAQQFPDLHSELNLSSLELGDSALYFCASSDRDRFQETQYFGPGTRLLVL.

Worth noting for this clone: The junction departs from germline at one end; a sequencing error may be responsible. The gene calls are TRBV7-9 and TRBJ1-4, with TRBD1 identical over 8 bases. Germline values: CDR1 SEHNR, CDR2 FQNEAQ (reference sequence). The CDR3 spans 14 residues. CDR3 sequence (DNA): TGTTCCAGCAGCTTGGGACAGGTTAATGAAAAACTGTTTTTT. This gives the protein CSSSLGQVNEKLFF.

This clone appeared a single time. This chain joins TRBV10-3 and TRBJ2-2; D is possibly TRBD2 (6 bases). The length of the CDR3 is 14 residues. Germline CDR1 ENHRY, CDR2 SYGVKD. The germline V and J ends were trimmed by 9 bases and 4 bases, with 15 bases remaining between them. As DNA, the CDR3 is TGTGCCATGGGGGAGGTCGGTAGCACCGGGGAGCTGTTTTTT. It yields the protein CAMGEVGSTGELFF.

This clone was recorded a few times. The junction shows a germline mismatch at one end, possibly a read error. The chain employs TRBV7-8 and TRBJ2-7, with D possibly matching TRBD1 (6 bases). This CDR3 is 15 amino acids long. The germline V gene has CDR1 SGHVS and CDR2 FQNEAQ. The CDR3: CASSLTGSLNYEQYF. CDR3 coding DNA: TGCGCCAGCAGCCTTACAGGGTCACTCAACTACGAGCAGTACTTC.

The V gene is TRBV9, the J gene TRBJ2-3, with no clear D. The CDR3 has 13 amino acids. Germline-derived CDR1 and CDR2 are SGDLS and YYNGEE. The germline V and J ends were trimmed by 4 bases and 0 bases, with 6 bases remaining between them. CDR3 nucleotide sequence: TGTGCCAGCAGCTTTCGTAGCACAGATACGCAGTATTTT. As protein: CASSFRSTDTQYF.

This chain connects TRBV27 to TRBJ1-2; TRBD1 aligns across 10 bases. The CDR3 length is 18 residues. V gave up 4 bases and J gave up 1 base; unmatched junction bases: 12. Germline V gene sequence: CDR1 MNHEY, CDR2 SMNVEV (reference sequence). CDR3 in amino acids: CASSSLYPDRGHNYGYTF. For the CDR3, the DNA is TGTGCCAGCAGTTCCCTATACCCAGACAGGGGGCATAACTATGGCTACACCTTC.

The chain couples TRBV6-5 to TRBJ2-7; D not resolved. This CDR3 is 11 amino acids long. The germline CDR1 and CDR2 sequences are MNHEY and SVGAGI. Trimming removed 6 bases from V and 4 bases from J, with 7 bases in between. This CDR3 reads CASRAVYEQYF. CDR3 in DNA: TGTGCCAGCAGGGCGGTATACGAGCAGTACTTC.

The CDR3 region has the DNA TGTGCCAGCAGCGTAGGGACTAGCAGCAACAATGAGCAGTTCTTC. Translated: CASSVGTSSNNEQFF. This chain links TRBV9 with TRBJ2-1; 8 nucleotides line up with TRBD2. The CDR3 totals 15 residues. Germline V gene sequence: CDR1 SGDLS, CDR2 YYNGEE. Unmatched junction bases numbered 4, after V lost 0 bases and J lost 5 bases.

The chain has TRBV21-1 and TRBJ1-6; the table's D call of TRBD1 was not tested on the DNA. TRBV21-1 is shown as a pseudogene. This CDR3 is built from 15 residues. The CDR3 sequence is CASSKTDEPREPLHF. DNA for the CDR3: TGTGCCAGCAGCAAAACGGACGAACCCAGGGAACCCCTCCACTTT.

The CDR3: CASSIDQNTEAFF. The CDR3 DNA reads TGCGCCAGCAGCATAGATCAGAACACTGAAGCTTTCTTT. The rearrangement uses TRBV5-1 and TRBJ1-1; no clear D. Deletions cut 4 bases from V and 1 base from J, with 8 bases between. The germline CDR1 and CDR2 sequences are SGHRS and YFSETQ. This CDR3 region has 13 residues. Full variable domain (outside the CDR3, taken from reference TRBV5-1 and TRBJ1-1): KAGVTQTPRYLIKTRGQQVTLSCSPISGHRSVSWYQQTPGQGLQFLFEYFSETQRNKGNFPGRFSGRQFSNSRSEMNVSTLELGDSALYLCASSIDQNTEAFFGQGTRLTVV.

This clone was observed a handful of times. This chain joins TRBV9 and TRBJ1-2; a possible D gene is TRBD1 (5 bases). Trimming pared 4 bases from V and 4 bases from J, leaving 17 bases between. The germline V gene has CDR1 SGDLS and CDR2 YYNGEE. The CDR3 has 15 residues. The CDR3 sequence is CASSPRSTELYGYTF. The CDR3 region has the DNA TGTGCCAGCAGCCCACGGTCGACAGAGCTCTATGGCTACACCTTC.

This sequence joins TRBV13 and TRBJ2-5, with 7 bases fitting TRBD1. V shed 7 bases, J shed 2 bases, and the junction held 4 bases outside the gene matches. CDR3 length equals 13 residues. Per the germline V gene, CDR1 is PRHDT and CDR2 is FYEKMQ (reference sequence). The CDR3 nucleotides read TGTGCCAGCAAGACAGGGCTTCAAGAGACCCAGTACTTC. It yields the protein CASKTGLQETQYF.

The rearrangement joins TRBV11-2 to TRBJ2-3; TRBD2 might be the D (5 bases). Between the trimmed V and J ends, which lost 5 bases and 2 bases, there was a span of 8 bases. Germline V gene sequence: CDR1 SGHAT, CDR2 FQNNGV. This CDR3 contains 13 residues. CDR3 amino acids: CASSPRATDTQYF. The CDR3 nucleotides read TGTGCCAGCAGCCCGAGGGCCACAGATACGCAGTATTTT.